This entry is about one T cell receptor (beta chain). The sample comes from a study of control samples from healthy donors and cancer patients. Only in-frame clones appear in the TCRdb table, and some are missing; sequencing was by immunoSEQ multiplex PCR. The sample shows around 170,000 clones, around nine tenths of them seen only once. Trimming shortened V by 5 bases and J by 4 bases, and 18 bases separated the two germline ends. From germline, CDR1 is MNHEY and CDR2 SMNVEV (reference sequence). CDR3 length: 16 residues. Material: blood. The clonotype comes from a woman aged 25-40 years in good health. This chain connects TRBV27 to TRBJ2-1; D might be TRBD2 (6 bases). CDR3 coding DNA: TGTGCCAGCAGTCTCTCGATAGCGGACTCATACAATGAGCAGTTCTTC. Its translation: CASSLSIADSYNEQFF.